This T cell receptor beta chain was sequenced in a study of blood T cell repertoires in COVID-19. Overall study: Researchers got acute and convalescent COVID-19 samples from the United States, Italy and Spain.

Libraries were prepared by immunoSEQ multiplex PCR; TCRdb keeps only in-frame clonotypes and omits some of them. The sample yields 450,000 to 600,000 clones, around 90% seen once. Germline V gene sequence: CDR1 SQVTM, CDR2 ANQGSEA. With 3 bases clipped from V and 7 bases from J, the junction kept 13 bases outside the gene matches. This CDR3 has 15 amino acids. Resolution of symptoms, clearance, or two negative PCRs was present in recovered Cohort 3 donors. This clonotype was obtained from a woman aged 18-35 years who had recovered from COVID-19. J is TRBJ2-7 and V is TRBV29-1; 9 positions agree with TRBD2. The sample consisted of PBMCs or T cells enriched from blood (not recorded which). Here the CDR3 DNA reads TGCAGCGTTGACAGCGCGGGGGGGCCATTTGGAGAGCAGTACTTC. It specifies CSVDSAGGPFGEQYF.